Given below is one T cell receptor (beta chain) in context. The antigen remains unidentified. This specimen belongs to a study of T cell repertoires in cytomegalovirus infection. Study as a whole: HLA-B-restricted CMV epitopes that are well studied, plus recently identified HLA-C-restricted ones, were used by the study. Study-wide findings and caveats: The ex vivo response was dominated by HLA-C-restricted CMV-specific TCR beta clonotypes. There were carriers of CMV plus the relevant HLA, and cumulative public TCR beta family frequency identified them.

TCRdb recomputed calls from the reads with MiXCR, one row per CDR3 protein. The top ten clones hold over 10% of a sample with hundreds of thousands of distinct CDR3 sequences, around 32% of them seen once. The sequence was obtained from a human donor in good health (CMV status not recorded). Some clones in this sample may be carry-over from other donors' samples. The source was cultured CD8+ T cells from PBMCs, collected from culture after CMV antigen stimulation.

The CDR3 coding sequence is TGTGCCAGTAGTATAGGTAGCAGCCCTGATCCAGATACGCAGTATTTT. It yields the protein CASSIGSSPDPDTQYF. The rearrangement uses TRBV19 and TRBJ2-3, with no clear D. The V gene lost 1 base and the J gene lost 4 bases, with 15 bases spanning the gap. The CDR3 totals 16 residues. CDR1 LNHDA and CDR2 SQIVND come from the germline V gene (reference sequence).